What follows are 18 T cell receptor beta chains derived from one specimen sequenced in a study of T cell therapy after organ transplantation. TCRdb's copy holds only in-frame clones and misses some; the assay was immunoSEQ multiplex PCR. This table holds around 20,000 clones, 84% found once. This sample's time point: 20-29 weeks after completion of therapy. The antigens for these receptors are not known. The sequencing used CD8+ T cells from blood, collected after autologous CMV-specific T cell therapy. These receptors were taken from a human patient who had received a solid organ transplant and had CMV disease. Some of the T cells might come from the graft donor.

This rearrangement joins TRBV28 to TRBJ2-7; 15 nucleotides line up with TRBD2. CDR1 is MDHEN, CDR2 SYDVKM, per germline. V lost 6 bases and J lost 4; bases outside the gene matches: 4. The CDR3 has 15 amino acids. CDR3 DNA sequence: TGTGCCAGCAGACGGACTAGCGGGAGGGCATACGAGCAGTACTTC. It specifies CASRRTSGRAYEQYF.

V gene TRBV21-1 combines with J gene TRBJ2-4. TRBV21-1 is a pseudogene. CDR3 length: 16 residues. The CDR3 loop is CASSKGWRFNKNIQYF. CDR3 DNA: TGTGCCAGCAGCAAAGGGTGGCGATTTAACAAAAACATTCAGTACTTC.

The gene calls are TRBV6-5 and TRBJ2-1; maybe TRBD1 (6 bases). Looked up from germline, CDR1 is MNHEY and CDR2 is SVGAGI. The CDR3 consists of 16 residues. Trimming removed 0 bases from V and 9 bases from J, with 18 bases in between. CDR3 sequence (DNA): TGTGCCAGCAGTTACTCAATCTGGGGGCCCAGCGGTGAGCAGTTCTTC. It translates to CASSYSIWGPSGEQFF.

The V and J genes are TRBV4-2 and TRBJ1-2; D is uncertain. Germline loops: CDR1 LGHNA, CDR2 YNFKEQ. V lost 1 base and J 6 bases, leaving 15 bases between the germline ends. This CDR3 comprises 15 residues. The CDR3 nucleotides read TGTGCCAGCAGCCAAGCCACGCAGCCCGGACATGGCTACACCTTC. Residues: CASSQATQPGHGYTF.

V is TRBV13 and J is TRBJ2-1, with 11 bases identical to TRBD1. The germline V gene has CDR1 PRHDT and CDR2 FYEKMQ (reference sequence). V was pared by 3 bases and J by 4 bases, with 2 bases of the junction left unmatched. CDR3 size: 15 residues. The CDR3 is CASSFRDRGYNEQFF. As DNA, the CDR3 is TGTGCCAGCAGCTTCCGGGACAGGGGGTACAATGAGCAGTTCTTC.

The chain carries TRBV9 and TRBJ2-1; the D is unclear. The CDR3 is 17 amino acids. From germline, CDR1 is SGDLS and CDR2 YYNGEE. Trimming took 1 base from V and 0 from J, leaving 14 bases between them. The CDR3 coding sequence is TGTGCCAGCAGCGTAAATAGTGGGATAAGCTCCTACAATGAGCAGTTCTTC. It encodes CASSVNSGISSYNEQFF.

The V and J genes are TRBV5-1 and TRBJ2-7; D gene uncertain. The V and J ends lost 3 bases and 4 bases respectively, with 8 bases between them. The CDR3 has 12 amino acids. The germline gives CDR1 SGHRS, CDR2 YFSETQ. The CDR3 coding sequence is TGCGCCAGCAGCTGGAACGGGTACGAGCAGTACTTC. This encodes CASSWNGYEQYF.

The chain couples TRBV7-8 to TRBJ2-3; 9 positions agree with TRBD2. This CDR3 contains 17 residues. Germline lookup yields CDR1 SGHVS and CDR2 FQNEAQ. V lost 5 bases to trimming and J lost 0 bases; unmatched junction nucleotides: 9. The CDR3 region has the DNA TGTGCCAGCAGCGACCCCGGGACTAGCACTAGCACAGATACGCAGTATTTT. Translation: CASSDPGTSTSTDTQYF. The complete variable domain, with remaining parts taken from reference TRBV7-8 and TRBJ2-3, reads GAGVSQSPRYKVAKRGQDVALRCDPISGHVSLFWYQQALGQGPEFLTYFQNEAQLDKSGLPSDRFFAERPEGSVSTLKIQRTQQEDSAVYLCASSDPGTSTSTDTQYFGPGTRLTVL.

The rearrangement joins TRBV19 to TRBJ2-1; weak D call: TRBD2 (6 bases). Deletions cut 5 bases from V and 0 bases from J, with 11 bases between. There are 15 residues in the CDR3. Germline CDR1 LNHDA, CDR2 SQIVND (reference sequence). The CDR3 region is CASSYSGYSYNEQFF. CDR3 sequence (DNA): TGTGCCAGTAGTTACAGCGGGTACTCCTACAATGAGCAGTTCTTC.

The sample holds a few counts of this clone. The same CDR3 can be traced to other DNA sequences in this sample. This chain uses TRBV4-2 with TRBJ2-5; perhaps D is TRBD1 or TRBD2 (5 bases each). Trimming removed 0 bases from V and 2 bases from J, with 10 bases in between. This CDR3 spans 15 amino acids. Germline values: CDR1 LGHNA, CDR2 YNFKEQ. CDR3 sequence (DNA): TGTGCCAGCAGCCAAGATAGGGGCGGGCAAGAGACCCAGTACTTC. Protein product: CASSQDRGGQETQYF.

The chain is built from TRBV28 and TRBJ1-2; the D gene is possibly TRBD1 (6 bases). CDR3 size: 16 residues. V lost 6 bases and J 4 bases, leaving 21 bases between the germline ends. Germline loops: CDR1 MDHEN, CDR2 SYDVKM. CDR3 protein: CASRPVGGADSYGYTF. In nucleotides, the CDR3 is TGTGCCAGCAGACCGGTGGGGGGGGCTGATAGCTATGGCTACACCTTC.

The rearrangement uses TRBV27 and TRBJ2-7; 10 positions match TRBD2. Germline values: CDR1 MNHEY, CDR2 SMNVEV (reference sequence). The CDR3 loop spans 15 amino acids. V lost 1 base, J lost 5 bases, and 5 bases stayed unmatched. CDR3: CASSLYSGRNNEQYF. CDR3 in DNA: TGTGCCAGCAGTTTATATAGCGGGAGGAATAACGAGCAGTACTTC.

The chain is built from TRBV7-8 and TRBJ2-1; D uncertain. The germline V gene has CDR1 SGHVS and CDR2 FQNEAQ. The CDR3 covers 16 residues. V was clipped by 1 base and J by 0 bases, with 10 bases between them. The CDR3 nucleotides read TGTGCCAGCAGCTTAGTACGGGTTAGCTCCTACAATGAGCAGTTCTTC. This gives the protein CASSLVRVSSYNEQFF.

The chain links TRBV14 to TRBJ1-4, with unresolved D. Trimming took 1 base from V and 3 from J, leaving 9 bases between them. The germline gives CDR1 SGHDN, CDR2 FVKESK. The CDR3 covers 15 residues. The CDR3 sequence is CASSQASDSNEKLFF. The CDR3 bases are TGTGCCAGCAGCCAAGCTTCCGACTCTAATGAAAAACTGTTTTTT.

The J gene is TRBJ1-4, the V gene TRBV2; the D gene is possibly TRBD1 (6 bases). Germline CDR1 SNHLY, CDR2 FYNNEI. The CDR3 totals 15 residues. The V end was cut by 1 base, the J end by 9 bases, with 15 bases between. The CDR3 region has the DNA TGTGCCAGCAGTGAAGAGACAGGACGGAGGAAAAAACTGTTTTTT. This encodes CASSEETGRRKKLFF.

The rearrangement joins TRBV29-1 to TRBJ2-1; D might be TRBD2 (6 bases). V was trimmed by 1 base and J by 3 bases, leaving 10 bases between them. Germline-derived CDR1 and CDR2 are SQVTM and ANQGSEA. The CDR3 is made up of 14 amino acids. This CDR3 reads CSVEVGSGYNEQFF. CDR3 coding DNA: TGCAGCGTTGAAGTCGGTAGCGGCTACAATGAGCAGTTCTTC.

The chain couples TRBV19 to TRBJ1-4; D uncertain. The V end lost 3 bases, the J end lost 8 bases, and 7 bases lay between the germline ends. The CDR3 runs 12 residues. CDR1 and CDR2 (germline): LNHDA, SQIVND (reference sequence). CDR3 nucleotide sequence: TGTGCCAGTAGTATGGGGAACGAAAAACTGTTTTTT. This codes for CASSMGNEKLFF. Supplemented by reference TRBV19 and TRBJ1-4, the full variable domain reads DGGITQSPKYLFRKEGQNVTLSCEQNLNHDAMYWYRQDPGQGLRLIYYSQIVNDFQKGDIAEGYSVSREKKESFPLTVTSAQKNPTAFYLCASSMGNEKLFFGSGTQLSVL.

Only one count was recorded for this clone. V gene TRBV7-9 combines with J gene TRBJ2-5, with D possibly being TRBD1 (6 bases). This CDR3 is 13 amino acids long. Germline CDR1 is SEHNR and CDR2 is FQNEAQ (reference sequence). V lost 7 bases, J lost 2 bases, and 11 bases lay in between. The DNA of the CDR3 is TGTGCCAGCATCGACAGGCGGCAAGAGACCCAGTACTTC. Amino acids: CASIDRRQETQYF.